The 3 T cell receptor beta chains below all came from one sample that was sequenced in a study of T cell changes during pregnancy in multiple sclerosis. The assay was immunoSEQ multiplex PCR, and TCRdb's table has in-frame clones only and misses some. The sample carries some 74,000 clones, approximately 92% recorded once. The material was peripheral blood, obtained before pregnancy. The receptors stem from a female donor with multiple sclerosis, enrolled in a pregnancy study.

The rearrangement joins TRBV4-1 to TRBJ2-3, with 7 bases fitting TRBD2. The length of the CDR3 is 14 residues. Trimming took 6 bases from V and 2 from J; bases not matched to a gene: 5. The V gene's germline CDR1 is MGHRA and CDR2 YSYEKL. The CDR3 bases are TGCGCCAGCAGTACTAGCGTCCACACAGATACGCAGTATTTT. This codes for CASSTSVHTDTQYF.

The table lists this clone with a count of one. The rearrangement uses TRBV7-2 and TRBJ2-7, with TRBD2 identical over 9 bases. CDR1 SGHTA and CDR2 FQGNSA come from the germline V gene. V trimming: 1 base; J trimming: 6 bases; junction bases outside the gene matches: 4. This CDR3 has 14 amino acids. CDR3 region: CASSLGNSGSEQYF. CDR3 sequence (DNA): TGTGCCAGCAGCTTAGGCAATAGCGGGAGCGAGCAGTACTTC.

This clone came up a few times. The genes are TRBV9 and TRBJ1-1; a possible D gene is TRBD1 (5 bases). CDR3 size: 15 residues. Per germline, CDR1 SGDLS and CDR2 YYNGEE. V lost 2 bases, J lost 1 base, and 12 bases lay in between. The CDR3 nucleotides are TGTGCCAGCAGCGTCGCAGACAGTAAGAACACTGAAGCTTTCTTT. Protein: CASSVADSKNTEAFF.